What follows are 28 T cell receptor beta chains derived from one specimen sequenced in a study of cytomegalovirus exposure and HLA in healthy donors. Clones were read by immunoSEQ multiplex PCR, and TCRdb kept only the in-frame ones, dropping some. This table has about 180,000 clones, around nine tenths appearing once. The specimen was PBMCs. These receptors originate from a man aged 18 to 29 in good health and CMV-seropositive.

This chain joins TRBV2 and TRBJ1-5; perhaps TRBD1 as D (5 bases). V shed 7 bases and J shed 4 bases, with 11 bases lying between them. The germline V gene has CDR1 SNHLY and CDR2 FYNNEI. The CDR3 runs to 13 residues. CDR3 DNA sequence: TGTGCCAGCACCCCGACAGAGAATCAGCCCCAGCATTTT. Its protein is CASTPTENQPQHF.

The chain uses TRBV4-2 and TRBJ1-2, with unresolved D. CDR3 size: 15 residues. Germline V gene sequence: CDR1 LGHNA, CDR2 YNFKEQ. V was shortened by 1 base and J by 12 bases, with 21 bases between the two germline ends. The CDR3 protein is CASSQGSPDGFLDTF. The CDR3 region has the DNA TGTGCCAGCAGCCAAGGTTCACCCGACGGGTTTTTAGACACCTTC.

This sequence joins TRBV27 and TRBJ2-3; D is perhaps TRBD1 (6 bases). Trimming cost V 7 bases and J 2 bases, with 13 bases left between them. The CDR3 runs to 14 residues. Germline V gives CDR1 MNHEY, CDR2 SMNVEV (reference sequence). CDR3 protein: CASTPGTNTDTQYF. DNA of the CDR3: TGTGCCAGCACCCCCGGGACAAACACAGATACGCAGTATTTT.

This chain connects TRBV30 to TRBJ1-1; a weak D match, TRBD1 (6 bases). The CDR3 covers 13 residues. CDR1 and CDR2 (germline): GTSNPN, SVGIG (reference sequence). V lost 4 bases and J lost 5, with 14 bases in between. The CDR3 region has the DNA TGTGCCTGGACTACAGGGATGGGAACTGAAGCTTTCTTT. Translated: CAWTTGMGTEAFF.

This clone was detected only a few times. The chain is built from TRBV7-2 and TRBJ1-2; 7 bases agree with TRBD1. The CDR3 runs 16 residues. J gave up 6 bases and V 0 bases, and 10 bases lay outside the gene matches. Looked up from germline, CDR1 is SGHTA and CDR2 is FQGNSA. CDR3 protein: CASSLALMRQGHGYTF. CDR3 coding DNA: TGTGCCAGCAGCTTAGCGCTGATGAGACAGGGCCATGGCTACACCTTC.

The CDR3: CASSPGLAGGKSTYEQYF. The DNA for the CDR3 is TGTGCCAGCAGTCCTGGACTAGCGGGAGGGAAATCCACCTACGAGCAGTACTTC. The V gene is TRBV27, the J gene TRBJ2-7, with 15 positions matching TRBD2. The junction had 10 bases not matched to a gene; V was cut back by 5 bases and J by 2 bases. CDR3 length equals 18 residues. Germline V gene sequence: CDR1 MNHEY, CDR2 SMNVEV (reference sequence).

The chain combines TRBV4-1 with TRBJ1-5; D not resolved. Germline values: CDR1 MGHRA, CDR2 YSYEKL. V shed 3 bases and J shed 4 bases, with 7 bases lying between them. CDR3 length: 13 residues. CDR3 region: CASSQWENQPQHF. The CDR3, as DNA: TGCGCCAGCAGCCAGTGGGAGAATCAGCCCCAGCATTTT.

This clone occurred once. Additional DNA sequences in this sample encode the identical CDR3. V usage is TRBV7-2 and J usage is TRBJ2-7, with 8 bases lining up with TRBD1. Germline CDR1 SGHTA, CDR2 FQGNSA. This CDR3 spans 15 amino acids. V lost 3 bases, J lost 4 bases, and 8 bases stayed unmatched. The CDR3 DNA follows: TGTGCCAGCAGCTTCTCAGGGGGCGCGGGATACGAGCAGTACTTC. Translated, it gives CASSFSGGAGYEQYF.

The rearrangement uses TRBV7-6 and TRBJ1-5, with 8 bases aligning to TRBD1. Germline CDR1 SGHVS, CDR2 FNYEAQ. V lost 1 base to trimming and J lost 7 bases; unmatched junction nucleotides: 6. CDR3 length: 15 amino acids. The CDR3 DNA sequence: TGTGCCAGCAGCTTAGGCCAGGGGGCGAGGCAGCCCCAGCATTTT. It encodes CASSLGQGARQPQHF.

The chain employs TRBV19 and TRBJ1-2, with 7 bases matching TRBD1. Losses at the gene ends were 2 bases for V and 2 bases for J; bases not matched to a gene: 5. The CDR3 runs to 15 residues. Germline V gives CDR1 LNHDA, CDR2 SQIVND (reference sequence). CDR3 coding DNA: TGTGCCAGTAGTATATCGTGGGGACAGAACTATGGCTACACCTTC. It yields the protein CASSISWGQNYGYTF.

This chain joins TRBV19 and TRBJ2-2; 7 nucleotides match TRBD1. The germline V gene has CDR1 LNHDA and CDR2 SQIVND (reference sequence). This CDR3 contains 15 residues. The junction had 8 bases not matched to a gene; V was cut back by 3 bases and J by 7 bases. In DNA form, the CDR3 reads TGTGCCAGTAGTATTGCAGGGGGTTCAATCGGGGAGCTGTTTTTT. This encodes CASSIAGGSIGELFF.

The gene calls are TRBV5-8 and TRBJ1-2; maybe TRBD1 (6 bases). Trimming left V 6 bases short and J 7 bases short, with 16 bases between. CDR3 size: 13 residues. Looked up from germline, CDR1 is SGHTS and CDR2 is YDEGEE. The CDR3 region is CASTPGGRGGYTF. For the CDR3, the DNA is TGTGCCAGCACCCCGGGTGGCAGGGGTGGCTACACCTTC.

This chain links TRBV21-1 with TRBJ1-1. TRBV21-1 is labeled a pseudogene. There are 15 residues in the CDR3. The CDR3 coding sequence is TGTGCCAGCAGCAAAGGGGCCGCGGGATCCACTGAAGCTTTCTTT. Its protein product is CASSKGAAGSTEAFF.

This clone was seen once. The chain employs TRBV5-6 and TRBJ2-5, with D perhaps TRBD2 (7 bases). Germline CDR1 reads SGHDT; CDR2 reads YYEEEE. V lost 4 bases and J 3 bases, leaving 16 bases between the germline ends. CDR3 length equals 15 residues. CDR3 sequence: CASSLPGGREETQYF. In DNA, the CDR3 is TGTGCCAGCAGCCTCCCCGGGGGGCGGGAAGAGACCCAGTACTTC.

This sequence joins TRBV7-6 and TRBJ2-3, with TRBD2 matching 11 bases. The germline gives CDR1 SGHVS, CDR2 FNYEAQ. The CDR3 has 16 residues. J lost 4 bases, V lost 5 bases, and 8 bases had no gene match. The chain's CDR3 is CASSRDSSGGPDTQYF. The CDR3 DNA reads TGTGCCAGCAGCCGGGACTCTAGCGGGGGGCCAGATACGCAGTATTTT.

The chain recombines TRBV5-6 with TRBJ1-2; 9 nucleotides align to TRBD1. Germline CDR1 is SGHDT and CDR2 is YYEEEE. V lost 4 bases to trimming and J lost 6 bases; unmatched junction nucleotides: 13. CDR3 length equals 16 residues. Here the CDR3 DNA reads TGTGCCAGCAGCGGAGTGGGACAGGGCCTTGGGGATGGCTACACCTTC. This encodes CASSGVGQGLGDGYTF.

This clone was detected only a few times. V and J are TRBV7-2 and TRBJ1-5, with TRBD1 as a possible D gene (6 bases). The CDR3 contains 17 residues. V gave up 4 bases and J gave up 4 bases, with 20 bases separating them. Germline V gene sequence: CDR1 SGHTA, CDR2 FQGNSA. As DNA, the CDR3 is TGTGCCAGCAGCTCATCTCCGGGACATCTGCGGAATCAGCCCCAGCATTTT. Its translation is CASSSSPGHLRNQPQHF.

The chain couples TRBV9 to TRBJ2-5; tentative D call: TRBD2 (6 bases). This CDR3 is built from 14 residues. The V end was cut by 4 bases, the J end by 5 bases, with 15 bases between. CDR1 and CDR2 from the germline V gene are SGDLS and YYNGEE. For the CDR3, the DNA is TGTGCCAGCAGCTCCCGCTCTAGCGTGGAGACCCAGTACTTC. It yields the protein CASSSRSSVETQYF.

The chain employs TRBV5-1 and TRBJ2-7; no reliable D call. The germline V gene has CDR1 SGHRS and CDR2 YFSETQ. CDR3 size: 16 residues. Trimming shortened V by 0 bases and J by 0 bases, and 13 bases separated the two germline ends. DNA of the CDR3: TGCGCCAGCAGCTTGGCCGGAGCGCGGAGCTCCTACGAGCAGTACTTC. It specifies CASSLAGARSSYEQYF.

V usage is TRBV7-9 and J usage is TRBJ1-1, with D uncertain. The CDR3 runs to 11 residues. CDR1 is SEHNR and CDR2 is FQNEAQ in the germline V gene (reference sequence). Trimming removed 7 bases from V and 8 bases from J, with 11 bases in between. This CDR3 reads CASTRWQEAFF. In DNA form, the CDR3 reads TGTGCCAGCACCAGATGGCAGGAAGCTTTCTTT.

V and J are TRBV29-1 and TRBJ1-2, with 10 bases matching TRBD1. The CDR3 runs to 13 residues. The V gene end was trimmed by 6 bases and the J gene end by 8 bases; junction bases not matched to a gene: 9. Per germline, CDR1 SQVTM and CDR2 ANQGSEA. CDR3 amino acids: CSVNPGTGEGYTF. CDR3 bases: TGCAGCGTAAACCCAGGGACAGGGGAGGGCTACACCTTC.

The V call is TRBV4-1, the J call TRBJ1-1; D remains unclear. Trimming stripped 4 bases from V and 4 bases from J, with 13 bases between. This CDR3 has 14 residues. Per the germline V gene, CDR1 is MGHRA and CDR2 is YSYEKL. The CDR3 region has the DNA TGCGCCAGCAGCCCGATCGTCCCGGGCACTGAAGCTTTCTTT. Amino acids: CASSPIVPGTEAFF.

CDR3 coding DNA: TGTGCCAGCAGCTTAGTCCCGGCTAGCGGGAAGGAGACCCAGTACTTC. The encoded protein is CASSLVPASGKETQYF. V and J are TRBV7-9 and TRBJ2-5; 9 nucleotides align to TRBD2. The V and J ends lost 1 base and 5 bases, in that order; junction bases with no gene match: 8. CDR1 is SEHNR, CDR2 FQNEAQ, per germline (reference sequence). The CDR3 covers 16 residues.

The chain joins TRBV6-5 to TRBJ2-7; 10 bases align to TRBD2. The trim removed 5 bases at V and 3 bases at J, leaving 7 bases unmatched. The germline V gene has CDR1 MNHEY and CDR2 SVGAGI. This CDR3 is built from 15 residues. The CDR3 nucleotides read TGTGCCAGCAGTCGACTAGCGGGTTCCTTCTACGAGCAGTACTTC. Translating gives CASSRLAGSFYEQYF.

This clone was detected only a few times. The CDR3 loop is CAISDLGGGDGYTF. CDR3 coding DNA: TGTGCCATCAGTGATCTAGGGGGCGGAGATGGCTACACCTTC. The chain carries TRBV10-3 and TRBJ1-2; 7 nucleotides match TRBD1. The trim removed 3 bases at V and 6 bases at J, leaving 7 bases unmatched. The CDR3 contains 14 residues. Germline-derived CDR1 and CDR2 are ENHRY and SYGVKD.

This chain connects TRBV13 to TRBJ1-1; a possible D gene is TRBD1 (5 bases). The CDR3 is 13 residues long. V lost 0 bases to trimming and J lost 10 bases, with 12 bases between them. CDR1 and CDR2 (germline): PRHDT, FYEKMQ (reference sequence). CDR3 sequence: CASSLGLTQGAFF. The CDR3 coding sequence is TGTGCCAGCAGCTTAGGCTTAACCCAGGGAGCTTTCTTT.

The rearrangement uses TRBV5-4 and TRBJ2-1, with TRBD1 as a possible D gene (5 bases). This CDR3 has 16 residues. Germline V CDR1 and CDR2: SGHNT, YYREEE (reference sequence). V gave up 0 bases and J gave up 8 bases, with 18 bases separating them. CDR3 in DNA: TGTGCCAGCAGCTTGGGGAGACAGAGAAATATTGATGAGCAGTTCTTC. Protein product: CASSLGRQRNIDEQFF.

This clone was seen only once. The rearrangement uses TRBV7-2 and TRBJ1-2, with D possibly matching TRBD1 (6 bases). V lost 3 bases and J 4 bases, leaving 15 bases between the germline ends. Germline values: CDR1 SGHTA, CDR2 FQGNSA. CDR3 length equals 15 residues. CDR3 region: CASSFNTGQGYGYTF. CDR3 DNA: TGTGCCAGCAGCTTCAATACAGGGCAGGGCTATGGCTACACCTTC.